This entry lists 4 T cell receptor beta chains sequenced from one sample in a study of control samples from healthy donors and cancer patients. Clones were read by immunoSEQ multiplex PCR, and TCRdb kept only the in-frame ones, dropping some. Of about 140,000 clones detected, roughly nine tenths appear once; the ten largest clones hold 5.5% to 7.5%. The specimen sequenced was blood. These receptors were taken from a man aged 18 to 29 in good health.

With respect to this clone: The same CDR3 is also encoded by other DNA sequences in this sample. The chain recombines TRBV7-9 with TRBJ1-2, with unresolved D. V lost 2 bases, J lost 2 bases, and 18 bases lay in between. From germline, CDR1 is SEHNR and CDR2 FQNEAQ (reference sequence). The CDR3 totals 17 residues. The CDR3 reads CASSLPELTLRNYGYTF. The CDR3 region has the DNA TGTGCCAGCAGCTTACCTGAACTTACCCTAAGGAACTATGGCTACACCTTC.

The rearrangement uses TRBV19 and TRBJ1-2; D perhaps matches TRBD1 (5 bases). The CDR3 totals 14 residues. V was shortened by 7 bases and J by 6 bases, with 18 bases between the two germline ends. The germline V gene has CDR1 LNHDA and CDR2 SQIVND (reference sequence). The CDR3: CASTLKWGGDGYTF. CDR3 nucleotide sequence: TGTGCCAGTACCCTGAAGTGGGGAGGGGATGGCTACACCTTC.

This clone appeared a single time. This chain connects TRBV29-1 to TRBJ1-1, with a weak D call TRBD1 (5 bases). V lost 4 bases, J lost 5 bases, and 17 bases lay in between. Germline CDR1 and CDR2: SQVTM and ANQGSEA. The CDR3 contains 14 residues. DNA for the CDR3: TGCAGCGTTGTTTTATTTACAGGATTTACTGAAGCTTTCTTT. Translated: CSVVLFTGFTEAFF. The variable domain in full, with the rest retrieved from reference TRBV29-1 and TRBJ1-1, is SAVISQKPSRDICQRGTSLTIQCQVDSQVTMMFWYRQQPGQSLTLIATANQGSEATYESGFVIDKFPISRPNLTFSTLTVSNMSPEDSSIYLCSVVLFTGFTEAFFGQGTRLTVV.

J is TRBJ1-1 and V is TRBV7-2, with D possibly matching TRBD1 (5 bases). CDR1 and CDR2 from the germline V gene are SGHTA and FQGNSA. Trimming removed 5 bases from V and 4 bases from J, with 14 bases in between. CDR3 length: 14 amino acids. CDR3 nucleotides: TGTGCCAGCAGCCCCGATTGGGGCCGCACTGAAGCTTTCTTT. The encoded protein is CASSPDWGRTEAFF. Complete variable domain (other parts from reference TRBV7-2 and TRBJ1-1): GAGVSQSPSNKVTEKGKDVELRCDPISGHTALYWYRQSLGQGLEFLIYFQGNSAPDKSGLPSDRFSAERTGGSVSTLTIQRTQQEDSAVYLCASSPDWGRTEAFFGQGTRLTVV.